This T cell receptor beta chain was recovered during a study of cytomegalovirus exposure and HLA in healthy donors. Study details: An early release of data contained 75 million to 90 million unique TCRs, which came from HLA-typed donors. General study results and limits: The authors assumed roughly uniform sequencing depth across donors for presence/absence analyses. HLA alleles showed associations with some 17,000 TCR beta sequences in a later analysis, at a 0.05 false discovery rate.

PCR amplification relied on 60 Vbeta primers (plus 13 Jbeta primers). Measured with immunoSEQ multiplex PCR; TCRdb has only the in-frame clones, and not every one. The table includes some 88,000 clones, approximately 63% detected once. Worth noting for this clone: Its antigen is as yet unknown.

The CDR3 length is 16 residues. Germline values: CDR1 SGDLS, CDR2 YYNGEE. V was pared by 1 base and J by 2 bases, with 6 bases of the junction left unmatched. The chain uses TRBV9 and TRBJ2-5; 9 positions agree with TRBD2. The TCR sequence derives from a woman under 40 in good health and CMV-seronegative. The sequenced sample was PBMCs. The CDR3 DNA sequence: TGTGCCAGCAGCGTACTATCTAGCGGGATACAAGAGACCCAGTACTTC. Amino acid sequence: CASSVLSSGIQETQYF.